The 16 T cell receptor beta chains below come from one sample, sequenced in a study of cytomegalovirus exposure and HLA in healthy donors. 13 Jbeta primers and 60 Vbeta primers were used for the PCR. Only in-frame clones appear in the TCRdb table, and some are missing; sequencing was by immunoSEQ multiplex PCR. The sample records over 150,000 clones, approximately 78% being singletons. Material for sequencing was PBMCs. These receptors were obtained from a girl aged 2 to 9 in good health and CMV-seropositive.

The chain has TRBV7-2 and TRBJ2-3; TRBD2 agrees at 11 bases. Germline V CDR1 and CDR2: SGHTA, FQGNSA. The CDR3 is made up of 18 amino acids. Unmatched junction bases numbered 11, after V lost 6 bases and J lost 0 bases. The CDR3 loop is CASSRTSGPYFSTDTQYF. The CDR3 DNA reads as TGTGCCAGCAGTCGGACTAGCGGGCCTTATTTTAGCACAGATACGCAGTATTTT.

CDR3: CASSQDPVQGVIYEQFF. The CDR3 region has the DNA TGCGCCAGCAGCCAAGATCCGGTACAGGGGGTGATTTATGAGCAGTTCTTC. V gene TRBV4-1 combines with J gene TRBJ2-1, with 8 bases identical to TRBD1. Looked up from germline, CDR1 is MGHRA and CDR2 is YSYEKL. The J segment lost 8 bases and the V segment lost 0 bases, leaving 12 bases of the junction unmatched. The CDR3 runs 17 residues.

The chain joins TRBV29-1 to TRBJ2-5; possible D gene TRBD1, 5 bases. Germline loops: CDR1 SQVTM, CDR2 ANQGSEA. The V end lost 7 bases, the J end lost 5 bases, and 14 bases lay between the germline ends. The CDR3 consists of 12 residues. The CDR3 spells CSAHFRAETQYF. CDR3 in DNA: TGCAGCGCCCACTTCAGGGCCGAGACCCAGTACTTC.

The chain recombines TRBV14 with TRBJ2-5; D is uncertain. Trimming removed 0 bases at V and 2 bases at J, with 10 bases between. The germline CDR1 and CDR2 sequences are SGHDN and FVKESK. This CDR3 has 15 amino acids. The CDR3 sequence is CASSQDPGRQETQYF. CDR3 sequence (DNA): TGTGCCAGCAGCCAAGACCCTGGCAGGCAAGAGACCCAGTACTTC.

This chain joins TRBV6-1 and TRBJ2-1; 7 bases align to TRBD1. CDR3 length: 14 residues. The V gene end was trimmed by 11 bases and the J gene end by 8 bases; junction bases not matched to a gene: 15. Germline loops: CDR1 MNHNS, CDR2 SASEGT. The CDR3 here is CAGTRGWQKDEQFF. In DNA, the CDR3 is TGTGCCGGCACCAGGGGGTGGCAGAAGGATGAGCAGTTCTTC.

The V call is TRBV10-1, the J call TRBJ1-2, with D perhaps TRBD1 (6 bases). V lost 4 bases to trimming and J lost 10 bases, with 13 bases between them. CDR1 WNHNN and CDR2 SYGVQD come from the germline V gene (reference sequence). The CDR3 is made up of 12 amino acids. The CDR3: CASSADRTDYTF. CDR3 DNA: TGCGCCAGCAGTGCGGACAGAACAGACTACACCTTC.

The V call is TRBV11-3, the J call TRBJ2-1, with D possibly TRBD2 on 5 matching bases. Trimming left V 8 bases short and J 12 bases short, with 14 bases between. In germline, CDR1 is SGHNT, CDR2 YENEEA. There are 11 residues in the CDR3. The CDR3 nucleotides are TGTGCCAGCGGTTGGGAGTCGGGGCAGTTCTTC. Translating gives CASGWESGQFF.

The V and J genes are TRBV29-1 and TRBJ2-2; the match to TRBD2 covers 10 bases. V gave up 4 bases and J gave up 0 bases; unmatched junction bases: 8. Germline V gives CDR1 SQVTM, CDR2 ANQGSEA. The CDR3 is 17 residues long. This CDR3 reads CSVVGLAGVTNTGELFF. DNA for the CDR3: TGCAGCGTTGTGGGGCTAGCGGGAGTGACGAACACCGGGGAGCTGTTTTTT.

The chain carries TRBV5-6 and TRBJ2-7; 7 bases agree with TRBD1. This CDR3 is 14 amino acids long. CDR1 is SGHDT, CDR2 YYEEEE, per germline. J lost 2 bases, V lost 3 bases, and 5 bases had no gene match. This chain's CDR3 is CASSSTGTAYEQYF. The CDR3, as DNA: TGTGCCAGCAGCTCTACCGGGACAGCCTACGAGCAGTACTTC.

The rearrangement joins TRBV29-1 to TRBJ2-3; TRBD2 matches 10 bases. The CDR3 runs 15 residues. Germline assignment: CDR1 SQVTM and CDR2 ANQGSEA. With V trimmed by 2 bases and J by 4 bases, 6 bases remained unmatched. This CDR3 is CSVEISSGSADTQYF. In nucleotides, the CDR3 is TGCAGCGTTGAAATCTCTAGCGGGAGCGCAGATACGCAGTATTTT.

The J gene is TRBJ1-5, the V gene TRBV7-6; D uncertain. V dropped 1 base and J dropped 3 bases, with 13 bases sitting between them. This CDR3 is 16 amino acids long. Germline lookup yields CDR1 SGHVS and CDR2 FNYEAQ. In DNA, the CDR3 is TGTGCCAGCAGCTTAGAGGCGGGTGGAGACAATCAGCCCCAGCATTTT. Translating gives CASSLEAGGDNQPQHF.

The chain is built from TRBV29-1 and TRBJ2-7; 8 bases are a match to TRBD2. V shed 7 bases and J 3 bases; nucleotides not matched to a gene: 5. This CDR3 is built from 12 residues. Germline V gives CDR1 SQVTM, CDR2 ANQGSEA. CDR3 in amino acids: CSAREGYYEQYF. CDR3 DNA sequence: TGCAGCGCCCGGGAGGGGTACTACGAGCAGTACTTC.

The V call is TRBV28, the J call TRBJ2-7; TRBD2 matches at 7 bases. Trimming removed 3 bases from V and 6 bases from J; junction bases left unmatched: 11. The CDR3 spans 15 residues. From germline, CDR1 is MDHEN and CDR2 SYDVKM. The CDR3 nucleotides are TGTGCCAGCAGTTTCGCCGGGACTACAGACTCCGAGCAGTACTTC. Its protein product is CASSFAGTTDSEQYF.

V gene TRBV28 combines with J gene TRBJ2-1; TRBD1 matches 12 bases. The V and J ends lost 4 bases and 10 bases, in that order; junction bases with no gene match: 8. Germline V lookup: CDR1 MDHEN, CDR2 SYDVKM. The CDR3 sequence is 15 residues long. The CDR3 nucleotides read TGTGCCAGCAGTTCCCCGGGACAGGGGGCGGGAGAGCAGTTCTTC. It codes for CASSSPGQGAGEQFF.

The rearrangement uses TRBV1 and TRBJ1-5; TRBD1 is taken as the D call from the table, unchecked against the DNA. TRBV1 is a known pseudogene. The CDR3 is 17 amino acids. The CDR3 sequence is CTSSPRDSPTGNQPQHF. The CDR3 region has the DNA TGCACCAGCAGCCCTCGGGACAGCCCCACCGGCAATCAGCCCCAGCATTTT.

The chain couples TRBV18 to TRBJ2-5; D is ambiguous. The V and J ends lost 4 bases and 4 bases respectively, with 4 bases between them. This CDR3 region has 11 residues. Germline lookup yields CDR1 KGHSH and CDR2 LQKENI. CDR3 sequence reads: CASSHGETQYF. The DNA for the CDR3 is TGTGCCAGCTCACACGGAGAGACCCAGTACTTC.